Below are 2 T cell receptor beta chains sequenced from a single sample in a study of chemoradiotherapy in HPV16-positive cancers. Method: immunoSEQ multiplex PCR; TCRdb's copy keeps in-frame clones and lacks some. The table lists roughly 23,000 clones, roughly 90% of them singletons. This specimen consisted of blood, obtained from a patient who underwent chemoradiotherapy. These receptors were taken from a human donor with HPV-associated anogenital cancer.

Written as DNA, the CDR3 is TGTGCCAGCACCAGCGGGACACCGAACACTGAAGCTTTCTTT. Protein sequence: CASTSGTPNTEAFF. The V gene is TRBV27, the J gene TRBJ1-1; D may be TRBD1 (6 bases). This CDR3 comprises 14 residues. Germline-derived CDR1 and CDR2 are MNHEY and SMNVEV (reference sequence). Trimming took 7 bases from V and 1 from J, leaving 13 bases between them.

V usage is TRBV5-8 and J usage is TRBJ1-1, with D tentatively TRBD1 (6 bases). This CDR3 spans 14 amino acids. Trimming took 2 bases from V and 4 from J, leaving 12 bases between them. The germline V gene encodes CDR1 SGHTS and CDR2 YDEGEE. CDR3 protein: CASSFRGLGTEAFF. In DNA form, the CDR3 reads TGTGCCAGCAGCTTCAGGGGCTTGGGCACTGAAGCTTTCTTT. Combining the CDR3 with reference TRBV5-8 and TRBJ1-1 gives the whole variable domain EAGVTQSPTHLIKTRGQQATLRCSPISGHTSVYWYQQALGLGLQFLLWYDEGEERNRGNFPPRFSGRQFPNYSSELNVNALELEDSALYLCASSFRGLGTEAFFGQGTRLTVV.